Sequencing of this T cell receptor beta chain was carried out in a study of spatial heterogeneity in lung cancer. Broader study findings: In blood, ubiquitous expanded tumor TCRs appeared more at resection than follow-up.

In the case of this clonotype: Its antigen is still unknown.

The CDR3 spans 15 residues. Per the germline V gene, CDR1 is SNHLY and CDR2 is FYNNEI. After removal of 8 bases from V and 0 bases from J, the junction contained 7 bases not matched to a gene. Each CDR3 protein is one row after TCRdb ran MiXCR on the 5' RACE reads. The sample carries approximately 93,000 distinct CDR3 sequences, 15% to 20% recorded once. Regarding time point: blood at routine non-recurrence follow-up after resection. The chain uses TRBV2 and TRBJ1-5, with 7 bases that match TRBD1. The TCR was taken from a male donor with early-stage non-small cell lung cancer. The starting material was PBMCs, obtained at follow-up. The CDR3 sequence: CASHRDRNSNQPQHF. The CDR3 coding sequence is TGTGCCAGCCACCGGGACAGAAATAGCAATCAGCCCCAGCATTTT.